This paragraph reports one T cell receptor (beta chain). The antigen remains undetermined. The CDR3 is made up of 13 amino acids. Trimming took 3 bases from V and 4 from J, leaving 7 bases between them. CDR1 is LGHNA and CDR2 is YSLEER in the germline V gene. This sample was taken from a study of cytomegalovirus exposure and HLA in healthy donors. Study-level information: Caucasian-associated ancestry cluster membership applied to approximately 80% of around 400 genotyped donors. Findings of the study overall: Among TCR beta chains, those listed as cytomegalovirus-associated numbered about 160.

The study ran its PCR with 60 Vbeta and 13 Jbeta primers. Sequencing was performed with immunoSEQ multiplex PCR; in TCRdb, only in-frame clones are kept and a portion is missing. This sample has about 130,000 clones; approximately 78% occur once, and the top ten carry about 1.5%. The sequenced material came from PBMCs. This receptor was obtained from a female donor in good health and CMV-seronegative. The V gene is TRBV4-3, the J gene TRBJ2-1, with a tentative D call TRBD2 (5 bases). CDR3 DNA: TGCGCCAGCAGCCAGGAGCGGTACAATGAGCAGTTCTTC. It yields the protein CASSQERYNEQFF.